This entry describes one T cell receptor (beta chain). The target antigen is unknown. This specimen belongs to a study of CD8+ T cells in alopecia areata. The overall study: Percent affected scalp area, the SALT score, rated treated patients' severity. General study points: Any link of baseline CD8+ expansion to response, resting on one nonresponder, remains uncertain.

V was cut by 5 bases and J by 2 bases, with 9 bases left in between. Germline CDR1 and CDR2: MNHEY and SMNVEV (reference sequence). This CDR3 is 13 amino acids long. The treatment is: oral pan-JAK inhibitor, 5-10 mg twice daily. Collection of lesional scalp punch biopsies and peripheral blood was performed in alopecia areata patients. Sorting of CD4+ and CD8+ T cells was performed on PBMCs. Following RNA extraction, reverse transcription yielded cDNA that acted as the sequencing template. Measured with immunoSEQ multiplex PCR; TCRdb has only the in-frame clones, and not every one. This table holds about 180,000 clones, roughly 53% found once.

The receptor's source is a human donor with alopecia areata. The chain employs TRBV27 and TRBJ1-2; possibly TRBD1 for D (6 bases). The sample in question was CD8+ T cells sorted from blood, obtained at week 24, from a patient treated with tofacitinib. CDR3 region: CASSLTGNYGYTF. The CDR3 DNA follows: TGTGCCAGCAGTCTAACAGGGAACTATGGCTACACCTTC.